This T cell receptor beta chain stems from a study of T cell responses to AZD1222 COVID-19 vaccine (dated by TCRdb to about 2021). Looking at the study overall: AZD1222 recipients whose second dose came at about 4 weeks and those whose second dose came at about 12 weeks were combined into one group, since spike-specific TCR depth and breadth did not differ between the two schedules. A total of approximately 230 trial participants underwent TCR sequencing, of whom 200 to 220 received two doses of AZD1222 and some 26 received two doses of the MenACWY control vaccine. Trial participants were enrolled by age into 18-55, 56-69 and 70-plus year subgroups, with 148, 28 and 57 TCR-sequenced participants respectively.

The CDR3 has 14 amino acids, counting the end cysteine and phenylalanine. Kept here is only the CDR3 DNA, which spans 42 bases and is read in frame from base 1. The germline V gene sets CDR1 to MGHRA and CDR2 to YSYEKL. V loses 5 bases at its end and J loses 6 bases; junction bases beyond the gene matches: 5. The CDR3 regions of human TCRbeta chains were analyzed by immunosequencing. The original pipeline was this. Repertoire TCRs were matched against a reference library of SARS-CoV-2-specific TCRs generated with the MIRA antigen-specificity platform. Breadth was defined as the fraction of unique TCRs that were SARS-CoV-2-associated, and depth was defined as the fraction of total T cells that were SARS-CoV-2-associated. Each spike-specific TCR was assigned to its reactive spike region and to a CD4 or CD8 class using the MIRA data. Log10-transformed breadth and depth values were compared by one-way ANOVA with Sidak's multiple comparisons tests. The immuneACCESS repertoire file appears here via TCRdb, limited to in-frame rearrangements. These files lack a portion of the clones; in checked studies, under half of the deficit traces to unresolved V genes, and the cause of the others is not known. Clone size and V and J calls were adopted from that table, with D and trimming inferred from the DNA. Across this sample there are roughly 260,000 clones, with 93% seen only once. Roughly 0.5% of the sample is held by the ten biggest clonotypes.

In regard to this clone: Which antigen it targets is not known. There are no base qualities to consult, and no much larger clone falls within one base.

This sample's time point label indicates: baseline before first vaccination. Vaccinee samples came from UK trials COV001 and COV002, including a single-blind randomized controlled phase 2/3 trial of AZD1222 (ChAdOx1 nCoV-19) in healthy adults. For TCRbeta chain sequencing, PBMC samples from trial participants were taken at day 0 and at day 28 after the second dose. What the research found in general, with its limitations: A significant rise in spike-specific TCR breadth and depth was observed after two AZD1222 doses relative to day 0 and relative to MenACWY recipients. Most participants were white British and females outnumbered males, and the authors suggested that clonal diversity may have been underestimated. In the small 56-69-year group, the increase in depth fell short of significance, most likely because of low power. The vaccine-associated CD4 TCRs covered the entire spike protein, and the dominant responses fell in regions 160-218 and 743-854. Conclusions about previously exposed vaccinees are limited, since just five to seven AZD1222 recipients were seropositive for SARS-CoV-2 at baseline. Epitopes outside the regions mutated in the B.1.351 and B.1.1.7 variants were reportedly recognized by nearly half of the unique spike-specific TCRs. No day 14 peak-response samples were available, so repertoires were characterized only after the peak T cell response.

The TCR sequence derives from an adult in good health. The starting material was peripheral blood, obtained on day 0 of AZD1222 vaccination. The chain uses TRBV4-1 and TRBJ2-4, and TRBD1 aligns with 9 junction nucleotides. The CDR3 protein sequence reads: CASSWGQGGNIQYF. Read as DNA, the sequence is TGCGCCAGCAGCTGGGGACAGGGTGGAAACATTCAGTACTTC.